The 25 T cell receptor beta chains below come from one sample, sequenced in a study of blood T cell repertoires in COVID-19. Here immunoSEQ multiplex PCR was the method, and the copy in TCRdb shows in-frame clones only, minus some. The sample records 210,000 or so clones, 82% being singletons. The material sequenced was peripheral blood. The receptors here all came from a woman aged 40 to 50 with acute or convalescent COVID-19.

The chain employs TRBV27 and TRBJ2-4; TRBD2 aligns across 8 bases. Per germline, CDR1 MNHEY and CDR2 SMNVEV (reference sequence). CDR3 length: 18 residues. V shed 4 bases, J shed 1 base, and the junction held 12 bases outside the gene matches. The CDR3: CASSSVLGGGSAKNIQYF. CDR3 nucleotide sequence: TGTGCCAGCAGTTCCGTCCTCGGCGGGGGGTCCGCCAAAAACATTCAGTACTTC.

V is TRBV11-3 and J is TRBJ2-3; no definite D call. Deletions cut 3 bases from V and 3 bases from J, with 7 bases between. Germline assignment: CDR1 SGHNT and CDR2 YENEEA. The CDR3 contains 13 residues. Here the CDR3 reads CASSFSGTDTQYF. CDR3 DNA sequence: TGTGCCAGCAGCTTTTCAGGAACAGATACGCAGTATTTT.

This clone was picked up many times. The gene calls are TRBV11-2 and TRBJ1-1; no definite D call. This CDR3 is 13 amino acids long. V lost 2 bases and J 8 bases, leaving 12 bases between the germline ends. Per germline, CDR1 SGHAT and CDR2 FQNNGV. As DNA, the CDR3 is TGTGCCAGCAGCTTATTAGGGCGGGCCGAAGCTTTCTTT. This gives the protein CASSLLGRAEAFF.

The chain links TRBV6-1 to TRBJ1-4; maybe TRBD1 (5 bases). This CDR3 is 14 amino acids long. The germline V and J ends were trimmed by 6 bases and 3 bases, with 11 bases remaining between them. CDR1 is MNHNS and CDR2 is SASEGT in the germline V gene. The CDR3 is CASSREGANEKLFF. CDR3 DNA: TGTGCCAGCAGCAGGGAGGGCGCTAATGAAAAACTGTTTTTT.

The V gene is TRBV3-1 (or the pseudogene TRBV3-2), the J gene TRBJ2-7, with D possibly TRBD2 on 7 matching bases. The CDR3 contains 16 residues. Looked up from germline, CDR1 is LGHDT and CDR2 is YNNKEL (reference sequence). The V and J ends lost 4 bases and 1 base respectively, with 17 bases between them. CDR3 nucleotide sequence: TGTGCCAGCAGCCTACAAGGGGGACTATCTTCCTACGAGCAGTACTTC. It translates to CASSLQGGLSSYEQYF.

This chain joins TRBV27 and TRBJ2-7; maybe TRBD2 (6 bases). The length of the CDR3 is 18 residues. Per germline, CDR1 MNHEY and CDR2 SMNVEV (reference sequence). V lost 8 bases and J lost 0, with 26 bases in between. The CDR3 DNA follows: TGTGCCAGCCAAGGGCCCCCCCGGGACTTTTCGAGCTCCTACGAGCAGTACTTC. Translating it yields CASQGPPRDFSSSYEQYF.

The table lists this clone with a few counts. In nucleotides, the CDR3 is TGTGCCAGTAGTATTGCCAGTAATGAAAAACTGTTTTTT. The encoded protein is CASSIASNEKLFF. The chain employs TRBV19 and TRBJ1-4; no clear D gene. Trimming pared 3 bases from V and 4 bases from J, leaving 6 bases between. Germline CDR1 LNHDA, CDR2 SQIVND (reference sequence). The CDR3 runs to 13 residues.

The chain recombines TRBV14 with TRBJ1-6, with 8 positions matching TRBD1. This CDR3 has 17 residues. V lost 4 bases, J lost 4 bases, and 9 bases stayed unmatched. CDR1 and CDR2 (germline): SGHDN, FVKESK. In DNA form, the CDR3 reads TGTGCCAGCAGCCCCAGGGGGCGCGGAGATTATAATTCACCCCTCCACTTT. This gives the protein CASSPRGRGDYNSPLHF.

This sequence joins TRBV12-3 or TRBV12-4 and TRBJ1-5, with 7 bases fitting TRBD1. The V and J ends lost 6 bases and 5 bases, in that order; junction bases with no gene match: 4. This CDR3 spans 13 amino acids. The CDR3 here is CASRLDRDQPQHF. The CDR3 coding sequence is TGTGCCAGCAGACTCGACAGGGATCAGCCCCAGCATTTT.

This chain uses TRBV7-3 with TRBJ2-3; TRBD2 matches at 12 bases. The CDR3 sequence is 16 residues long. The V gene end was trimmed by 4 bases and the J gene end by 1 base; junction bases not matched to a gene: 3. Looked up from germline, CDR1 is SGHTA and CDR2 is FQGTGA. CDR3 protein: CASSSSGGAGTDTQYF. CDR3 bases: TGTGCCAGCAGCTCTAGCGGGGGGGCCGGCACAGATACGCAGTATTTT.

V usage is TRBV13 and J usage is TRBJ2-2; TRBD1 might be the D (6 bases). Looked up from germline, CDR1 is PRHDT and CDR2 is FYEKMQ (reference sequence). This CDR3 comprises 17 residues. V was shortened by 2 bases and J by 2 bases, with 15 bases between the two germline ends. CDR3 residues: CASSLSRTERNTGELFF. The CDR3 coding sequence is TGTGCCAGCAGCTTATCACGGACAGAGCGTAACACCGGGGAGCTGTTTTTT.

The chain joins TRBV2 to TRBJ2-3; D perhaps matches TRBD1 (6 bases). The CDR3 sequence is 11 residues long. V was shortened by 7 bases and J by 6 bases, with 8 bases between the two germline ends. The germline V gene has CDR1 SNHLY and CDR2 FYNNEI. The CDR3 DNA reads as TGTGCCAGCACTGGGGGCGATACGCAGTATTTT. Its translation is CASTGGDTQYF.

This clone was seen more than once but under ten times. The rearrangement links TRBV6-2 or TRBV6-3 to TRBJ2-7; 11 bases are shared with TRBD2. J was trimmed by 5 bases and V by 2 bases; bases with no gene match: 5. The germline gives CDR1 MNHEY, CDR2 SVGEGT. The CDR3 is 15 residues long. CDR3 in DNA: TGTGCCAGCAGTTACGCGGGACTAGCGGCACACGAGCAGTACTTC. Amino acid sequence: CASSYAGLAAHEQYF.

This chain joins TRBV6-6 and TRBJ2-7, with TRBD1 as a possible D gene (5 bases). The V end lost 6 bases, the J end lost 3 bases, and 9 bases lay between the germline ends. Per the germline V gene, CDR1 is MNHNY and CDR2 is SVGAGI (reference sequence). CDR3 length: 12 residues. The DNA of the CDR3 is TGTGCCAGCAGACCAGGGATCTACGAGCAGTACTTC. Protein: CASRPGIYEQYF.

The chain has TRBV5-6 and TRBJ1-1, with TRBD1 matching 7 bases. CDR3 length: 16 amino acids. The germline V gene encodes CDR1 SGHDT and CDR2 YYEEEE. V lost 1 base, J lost 1 base, and 7 bases stayed unmatched. The CDR3, as DNA: TGTGCCAGCAGCTTGCGTACAACAGGGGCGAACACTGAAGCTTTCTTT. Amino acid sequence: CASSLRTTGANTEAFF.

This chain links TRBV12-3 or TRBV12-4 with TRBJ2-7, with D uncertain. This CDR3 contains 12 residues. Trimming stripped 2 bases from V and 3 bases from J, with 5 bases between. In nucleotides, the CDR3 is TGTGCCAGCAGTTTAACAGTCTACGAGCAGTACTTC. It specifies CASSLTVYEQYF.

The chain has TRBV7-2 and TRBJ2-5, with TRBD1 identical over 7 bases. The germline gives CDR1 SGHTA, CDR2 FQGNSA. The CDR3 sequence is 14 residues long. J gave up 4 bases and V 5 bases, and 7 bases lay outside the gene matches. In DNA form, the CDR3 reads TGTGCCAGCAGCCTACAGGGGTTTATAGAGACCCAGTACTTC. It codes for CASSLQGFIETQYF.

The chain uses TRBV5-1 and TRBJ2-4; the match to TRBD1 covers 9 bases. Trimming at V came to 6 bases and at J to 0 bases, leaving 10 bases not matched to a gene. This CDR3 region has 17 residues. Germline V gene lookup returns CDR1 SGHRS and CDR2 YFSETQ. CDR3 DNA: TGCGCCAGCATTAGGACAGGGGAGATTTTAGCCAAAAACATTCAGTACTTC. Residues: CASIRTGEILAKNIQYF.

This clone occurred once. J is TRBJ2-3 and V is TRBV2, with 8 positions matching TRBD2. From germline, CDR1 is SNHLY and CDR2 FYNNEI. CDR3 length equals 17 residues. J gave up 0 bases and V 6 bases, and 11 bases lay outside the gene matches. The CDR3 bases are TGTGCCAGCAGAAGTTTCAGCGGGGGCGCTAGCACAGATACGCAGTATTTT. Its translation: CASRSFSGGASTDTQYF. The whole variable domain, remainder taken from reference TRBV2 and TRBJ2-3, is EPEVTQTPSHQVTQMGQEVILRCVPISNHLYFYWYRQILGQKVEFLVSFYNNEISEKSEIFDDQFSVERPDGSNFTLKIRSTKLEDSAMYFCASRSFSGGASTDTQYFGPGTRLTVL.

The gene calls are TRBV5-1 and TRBJ2-5; 8 nucleotides agree with TRBD2. After removal of 4 bases from V and 5 bases from J, the junction contained 13 bases not matched to a gene. This CDR3 region has 16 residues. The germline V gene encodes CDR1 SGHRS and CDR2 YFSETQ. The CDR3 DNA is TGCGCCAGCAGCCGCGTCCGGGGACTAGAGGTGGAGACCCAGTACTTC. The encoded protein is CASSRVRGLEVETQYF.

The chain has TRBV11-2 and TRBJ2-1; possibly TRBD2 for D (5 bases). The V end lost 5 bases, the J end lost 9 bases, and 17 bases lay between the germline ends. The CDR3 sequence is 14 residues long. Germline CDR1 SGHAT, CDR2 FQNNGV. The CDR3 here is CASSAGLQYSEQFF. The CDR3, as DNA: TGTGCCAGCAGCGCAGGACTCCAGTATTCTGAGCAGTTCTTC. Combining the CDR3 with reference TRBV11-2 and TRBJ2-1 gives the whole variable domain EAGVAQSPRYKIIEKRQSVAFWCNPISGHATLYWYQQILGQGPKLLIQFQNNGVVDDSQLPKDRFSAERLKGVDSTLKIQPAKLEDSAVYLCASSAGLQYSEQFFGPGTRLTVL.

The chain recombines TRBV7-7 with TRBJ2-1, with a tentative D call TRBD2 (5 bases). Trimming left V 5 bases short and J 10 bases short, with 18 bases between. Germline V gene lookup returns CDR1 SSHAT and CDR2 FNYEAQ (reference sequence). This CDR3 contains 14 residues. CDR3: CASSQEPYSGEQFF. The CDR3, as DNA: TGTGCCAGCAGCCAAGAACCGTATTCGGGAGAGCAGTTCTTC.

A few counts support this clone. V is TRBV10-1 and J is TRBJ2-2; weak D call: TRBD2 (5 bases). V was shortened by 3 bases and J by 1 base, with 6 bases between the two germline ends. This CDR3 has 14 amino acids. In germline, CDR1 is WNHNN, CDR2 SYGVQD (reference sequence). CDR3 DNA: TGCGCCAGCAGTGACCGGGAGAACACCGGGGAGCTGTTTTTT. Encoded protein: CASSDRENTGELFF.

The CDR3 loop is CATSDPRDSDYNEQFF. The CDR3 nucleotides read TGTGCCACCAGTGACCCCCGGGACTCCGACTACAATGAGCAGTTCTTC. The chain is built from TRBV24-1 and TRBJ2-1; possibly TRBD2 for D (6 bases). Trimming left V 4 bases short and J 3 bases short, with 15 bases between. The germline V gene encodes CDR1 KGHDR and CDR2 SFDVKD. This CDR3 comprises 16 residues.

This clone ranks as medium-sized. The gene calls are TRBV2 and TRBJ2-5, with 10 positions matching TRBD2. Germline trimming cut 6 bases from V and 4 bases from J; bases unmatched to any gene: 8. CDR1 SNHLY and CDR2 FYNNEI come from the germline V gene. The CDR3 covers 15 residues. The CDR3 spells CASSEVAGGGETQYF. The CDR3 DNA follows: TGTGCCAGCAGCGAGGTAGCGGGAGGAGGAGAGACCCAGTACTTC.